Below, 2 T cell receptor beta chains from the same sample are listed, as sequenced in a study of breast tumors, draining lymph nodes, adjacent tissues. MiXCR was run by TCRdb on the multiplex PCR reads, yielding one entry per CDR3 protein. The profile shows some 140,000 distinct CDR3 sequences, approximately 20% of them singletons. Breast cancer patients provided tissue from their axillary draining lymph nodes. Input material: axillary lymph node tissue. These receptors were taken from a female donor with breast cancer. Some clones in this sample may be carry-over from other donors' samples.

The rearrangement joins TRBV6-2 or TRBV6-3 to TRBJ2-3, with 13 bases aligning to TRBD2. The CDR3 sequence is 17 residues long. In germline, CDR1 is MNHEY, CDR2 SVGEGT. The junction had 11 bases not matched to a gene; V was cut back by 5 bases and J by 6 bases. This chain's CDR3 is CASSGLPGLAGEDTQYF. CDR3 bases: TGTGCCAGCAGTGGACTCCCCGGACTAGCGGGAGAGGATACGCAGTATTTT.

This chain joins TRBV19 and TRBJ2-5; TRBD1 matches at 8 bases. The V gene end was trimmed by 4 bases and the J gene end by 9 bases; junction bases not matched to a gene: 7. Looked up from germline, CDR1 is LNHDA and CDR2 is SQIVND (reference sequence). This CDR3 has 13 residues. The CDR3 DNA sequence: TGTGCCAGTAGTACAGGGGGCCCTGAGGCCCAGTACTTC. Translated: CASSTGGPEAQYF.